This TCR beta chain was sequenced for a study of blood T cell repertoires in COVID-19 (dated by TCRdb to about 2020). Notes on the research overall: Collaborator samples came from the United States, Italy and Spain and covered acute and convalescent phases of COVID-19. The prospective study material was composed of cDNA or gDNA derived from T cells, B-cell-depleted T cells, or PBMCs. Subjects who had been exposed to COVID-19, were actively infected with it, or had recovered from it provided the deeply sampled blood TCRbeta repertoires that made up the dataset. A freely available public database, intended as a resource for researchers studying the immune response to SARS-CoV-2, is where the repertoires were released. The samples were drawn from two sources: the first 160 participants of the ongoing ImmuneRACE study, and over 950 subjects contributed by 6 global collaborators. A de-identified subject ID, COVID-19 status, age in years and sex were almost always included in the sample metadata. Where available, HLA class I and class II types were obtained from metadata supplied by the sample provider rather than from assay-based typing.

Concerning this clone: This receptor's antigen is unknown. No qualities accompany the bases; no much larger clone lies one base away.

Whole blood was collected in K2EDTA tubes by collaborating institutions according to the institutions' own protocols. For TCRbeta analysis, collaborator samples were shipped as frozen whole blood, as isolated PBMCs, or as DNA extracted from either sample type. Paper-wide results and their limitations: How much clinical and demographic metadata was included differed by source and by participant, and the metadata was provided uncurated.

TCRbeta CDR3 regions were amplified from genomic DNA by means of the immunoSEQ Assay, a bias-controlled multiplex PCR. For the original study's pipeline: The number of nucleated cells in each sample was estimated from the amplification of reference gene primers within the assay. To quantify the absolute abundance of each unique TCRbeta CDR3 rearrangement, sequence reads were collapsed and filtered. For each sample, productive Simpson clonality was calculated as the square root of Simpson's diversity index over productive rearrangements. Drawn from immuneACCESS, this table holds only the in-frame rearrangements with V and J called that TCRdb kept. Clones are partly lost; checked studies trace under half to an unresolved V gene and leave the rest unexplained. V, J and clone size are those of that table, while D and trimming were read from the DNA. The sample table shows 270,000 or so clones, and over 75% are seen once. Together, the top ten hold roughly 14% of the sample.

Sequencing input: peripheral blood. This clonotype was obtained from a human donor in a cohort sampled during active COVID-19.

The nucleotide sequence is TGTGCCAGTAGTATTTTAGCGGAACCCCCGTATTTT. Its coded protein is CASSILAEPPYF. The chain is encoded by TRBV19 joined to TRBJ2-3; D gene: possibly TRBD2, on 6 matching bases. Counted from cysteine to phenylalanine, this CDR3 has 12 amino acids. The CDR3 DNA has 36 bases and is translated from base 1. The germline V gene (reference sequence) provides CDR1 LNHDA and CDR2 SQIVND. V loses 3 bases, J loses 14 bases, and the germline ends lie 15 bases apart.